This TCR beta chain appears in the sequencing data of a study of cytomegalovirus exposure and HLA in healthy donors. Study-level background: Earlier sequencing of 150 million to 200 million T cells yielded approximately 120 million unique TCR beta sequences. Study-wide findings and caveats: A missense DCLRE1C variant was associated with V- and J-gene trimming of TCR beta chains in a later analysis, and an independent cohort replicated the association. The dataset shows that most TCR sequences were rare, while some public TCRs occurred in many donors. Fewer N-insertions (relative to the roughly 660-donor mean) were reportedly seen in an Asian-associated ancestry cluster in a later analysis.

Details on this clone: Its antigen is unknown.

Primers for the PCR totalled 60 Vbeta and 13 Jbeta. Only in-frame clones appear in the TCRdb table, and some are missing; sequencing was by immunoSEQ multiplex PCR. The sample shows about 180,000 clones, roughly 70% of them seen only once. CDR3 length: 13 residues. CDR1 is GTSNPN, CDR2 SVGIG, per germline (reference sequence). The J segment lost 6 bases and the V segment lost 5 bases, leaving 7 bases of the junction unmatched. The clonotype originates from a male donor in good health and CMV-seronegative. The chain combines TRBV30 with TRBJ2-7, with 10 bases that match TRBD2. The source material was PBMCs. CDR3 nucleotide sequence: TGTGCCTGGGAGCGGGAGGGGGGGCGCGAGCAGTACTTC. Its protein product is CAWEREGGREQYF.